Listed below are T cell receptor beta chains from one sample, sequenced in a study of neurological immune-mediated disorders. TCRdb reanalysed the 5' RACE reads using MiXCR and keeps one entry per CDR3 protein. The data hold about 38,000 distinct CDR3 sequences, with 11% observed a single time. The sample taken for sequencing was CD4+ T cells from blood. The receptors stem from a woman in her 30s with HTLV-1-associated myelopathy (HAM/TSP). The CDR3 runs from the conserved cysteine through the conserved F or W. D genes are given only for firm matches. Expanded clones get a size class; other rows say once, few or many, or leave the size out.

size	V	D	J	CDR3	DNA
many	TRBV7-2	NA	TRBJ2-7	CASSLATRTYEQYF	TGTGCCAGCAGCTTAGCTACCCGAACCTACGAGCAGTACTTC
many	TRBV20-1	TRBD1	TRBJ1-2	CSASQGVDYGYTF	TGCAGTGCTAGTCAGGGGGTGGACTATGGCTACACCTTC
NA	TRBV5-1	NA	TRBJ1-1	CASSFYICSARRDRLMNTEAFF	NA
few	TRBV5-4	TRBD1	TRBJ2-1	CASSRGQGSDNEQFF	TGTGCCAGCAGCAGGGGACAGGGAAGCGACAATGAGCAGTTCTTC
NA	TRBV5-4	TRBD1	TRBJ1-4	CASSLAPGTANEKLFF	TGTGCCAGCAGCTTGGCCCCCGGGACAGCTAATGAAAAACTGTTTTTT
many	TRBV18	NA	TRBJ2-6	CASSPKGGSVTGANVLTF	TGTGCCAGCTCACCTAAAGGGGGTAGCGTGACTGGGGCCAACGTCCTGACTTTC
NA	TRBV20-1	TRBD1	TRBJ1-6	CSARPDRGSYNSPLHF	TGCAGTGCTAGACCAGACAGGGGCTCCTATAATTCACCCCTCCACTTT
many	TRBV20-1	TRBD1	TRBJ2-3	CSARAPRGHTDTQYF	TGCAGTGCTAGAGCCCCCAGGGGGCACACAGATACGCAGTATTTT
many	TRBV5-6	NA	TRBJ2-3	CASSTERTISTDTQYF	TGTGCCAGCAGCACAGAACGTACTATCTCCACAGATACGCAGTATTTT
many	TRBV18	NA	TRBJ1-1	CASSPGRGTEAFF	TGTGCCAGCTCACCAGGGAGGGGCACTGAAGCTTTCTTT
many	TRBV12-3/TRBV12-4	NA	TRBJ2-3	CASSLWGDTQYF	TGTGCCAGCAGTCTTTGGGGCGATACGCAGTATTTT
many	TRBV5-6	NA	TRBJ2-1	CASSLPSLRGHNEQFF	TGTGCCAGCAGCTTGCCTTCCCTAAGAGGCCACAATGAGCAGTTCTTC
many	TRBV5-1	TRBD1	TRBJ2-7	CASSLVTGIYEQYF	TGCGCCAGCAGCCTCGTGACAGGGATCTACGAGCAGTACTTC
many	TRBV7-8	NA	TRBJ1-3	CASSPGRVAGNTIYF	TGTGCCAGCAGCCCCGGACGAGTTGCTGGAAACACCATATATTTT